The 32 T cell receptor beta chains below were found in one sample sequenced in a study of T cells in Graves' hyperthyroidism and ophthalmopathy. From RNA transcripts, TCR beta CDR3 regions were amplified. Initially, a first-round RT-PCR of the TCR CDR3 employed the HTBI primer set. TCRdb fed the multiplex PCR reads into MiXCR, producing one record per CDR3 protein. Found here are about 560,000 distinct CDR3 sequences, 16% of them singletons; the top ten hold around 19%. Material: blood. The origin of the receptors is a woman under 30 with Graves' hyperthyroidism.

This chain joins TRBV29-1 and TRBJ2-7, with a possible D match to TRBD1 (8 bases). Looked up from germline, CDR1 is SQVTM and CDR2 is ANQGSEA. Trimming removed 6 bases from V and 6 bases from J, with 21 bases in between. The CDR3 length is 14 residues. CDR3 nucleotide sequence: TGCAGCGTCCAATTGGGTACAGGGGGGGGCGAGCAGTACTTC. Translation gives CSVQLGTGGGEQYF.

This clonotype came up many times. The V and J genes are TRBV20-1 and TRBJ1-5; TRBD1 might be the D (5 bases). Per the germline V gene, CDR1 is DFQATT and CDR2 is SNEGSKA (reference sequence). Trimming removed 6 bases from V and 2 bases from J, with 23 bases in between. The length of the CDR3 is 17 residues. CDR3 DNA sequence: TGCAGTGCCCGCAGTGGGTGGCAGGGTATGGGCAATCAGCCCCAGCATTTT. Protein sequence: CSARSGWQGMGNQPQHF.

This clonotype was detected ten times or more. The CDR3 nucleotides are TGTGCCAGCAGTAAACAGATTTCTAGCTCCTACGAGCAGTACTTC. Translation: CASSKQISSSYEQYF. The V and J genes are TRBV2 and TRBJ2-7, with no clear D. Per the germline V gene, CDR1 is SNHLY and CDR2 is FYNNEI. Trimming removed 5 bases from V and 0 bases from J, with 14 bases in between. This CDR3 has 15 residues.

Ten or more counts support this clonotype. The V call is TRBV20-1, the J call TRBJ1-2; possible D gene TRBD1, 5 bases. This CDR3 has 15 residues. CDR1 and CDR2 (germline): DFQATT, SNEGSKA (reference sequence). V lost 0 bases and J 7 bases, leaving 18 bases between the germline ends. The DNA for the CDR3 is TGCAGTGCTAGAGACCCAGGAGGGGAGGCTTCTGGCTACACCTTC. As protein: CSARDPGGEASGYTF.

This rearrangement joins TRBV20-1 to TRBJ1-2; tentative D call: TRBD1 (5 bases). V lost 4 bases to trimming and J lost 8 bases, with 14 bases between them. The germline V gene encodes CDR1 DFQATT and CDR2 SNEGSKA (reference sequence). The CDR3 runs to 12 residues. The CDR3 here is CSAILQGPGYTF. The CDR3 DNA reads as TGCAGTGCTATACTCCAGGGTCCGGGCTACACCTTC.

This clonotype appeared many times. The CDR3 protein is CASSLGGRLYNEQFF. In nucleotides, the CDR3 is TGTGCCAGCAGTTTAGGCGGGAGGCTCTACAATGAGCAGTTCTTC. The V gene is TRBV28, the J gene TRBJ2-1; 8 nucleotides agree with TRBD2. Germline V CDR1 and CDR2: MDHEN, SYDVKM. The V gene end was trimmed by 2 bases and the J gene end by 3 bases; junction bases not matched to a gene: 3. This CDR3 comprises 15 residues. Complete variable domain (other parts from reference TRBV28 and TRBJ2-1): DVKVTQSSRYLVKRTGEKVFLECVQDMDHENMFWYRQDPGLGLRLIYFSYDVKMKEKGDIPEGYSVSREKKERFSLILESASTNQTSMYLCASSLGGRLYNEQFFGPGTRLTVL.

This clonotype appeared many times. The CDR3 is CASSLDRGEETQYF. In DNA form, the CDR3 reads TGTGCCAGCAGTCTGGACAGGGGGGAGGAGACCCAGTACTTC. The chain combines TRBV2 with TRBJ2-5; 10 bases align to TRBD1. CDR3 length: 14 amino acids. The V gene end was trimmed by 5 bases and the J gene end by 5 bases; junction bases not matched to a gene: 5. CDR1 and CDR2 (germline): SNHLY, FYNNEI.

This clonotype was recorded many times. The chain joins TRBV12-3 or TRBV12-4 to TRBJ1-5; TRBD1 is a possible D gene (5 bases). Trimming pared 7 bases from V and 0 bases from J, leaving 13 bases between. CDR3 size: 15 residues. CDR3 coding DNA: TGTGCCAGCAAAAAGGGGCTGCATAGCAATCAGCCCCAGCATTTT. Encoded protein: CASKKGLHSNQPQHF.

This clonotype was found many times. J is TRBJ1-2 and V is TRBV19; 8 positions match TRBD1. CDR1 LNHDA and CDR2 SQIVND come from the germline V gene (reference sequence). This CDR3 is 15 amino acids long. Trimming cost V 5 bases and J 2 bases; bases outside gene matches: 7. CDR3 nucleotide sequence: TGTGCCAGTAGTGCCAGCCAGGGGGCAAACTATGGCTACACCTTC. Translation gives CASSASQGANYGYTF. The variable domain in full, completed from reference TRBV19 and TRBJ1-2, reads DGGITQSPKYLFRKEGQNVTLSCEQNLNHDAMYWYRQDPGQGLRLIYYSQIVNDFQKGDIAEGYSVSREKKESFPLTVTSAQKNPTAFYLCASSASQGANYGYTFGSGTRLTVV.

The V call is TRBV4-1, the J call TRBJ2-1, with 10 positions matching TRBD2. Germline CDR1 MGHRA, CDR2 YSYEKL. This CDR3 is built from 19 residues. Losses at the gene ends were 1 base for V and 8 bases for J; bases not matched to a gene: 17. This CDR3 reads CASSQVKSGRANPYHEQFF. Here the CDR3 DNA reads TGCGCCAGCAGCCAAGTAAAGAGCGGGAGGGCCAACCCTTACCATGAGCAGTTCTTC.

The sample holds a few counts of this clonotype. The V call is TRBV7-2, the J call TRBJ2-7; 10 nucleotides agree with TRBD1. J lost 9 bases, V lost 5 bases, and 10 bases had no gene match. CDR1 is SGHTA and CDR2 is FQGNSA in the germline V gene. This CDR3 region has 14 residues. DNA of the CDR3: TGTGCCAGCAGCATGGGGGACAGGGGAGTCGGGCAGTACTTC. Translation: CASSMGDRGVGQYF.

Only one count was recorded for this clonotype. V and J are TRBV11-3 and TRBJ2-7; a weak D match, TRBD2 (5 bases). Between the trimmed V and J ends, which lost 5 bases and 3 bases, there was a span of 20 bases. From germline, CDR1 is SGHNT and CDR2 YENEEA. This CDR3 has 16 residues. The CDR3 here is CASSERVRGGIYEQYF. The CDR3, as DNA: TGTGCCAGCAGCGAGAGGGTTCGGGGTGGGATCTACGAGCAGTACTTC.

This clonotype was counted many times. This sequence joins TRBV5-1 and TRBJ2-5; 7 bases map to TRBD1. CDR1 SGHRS and CDR2 YFSETQ come from the germline V gene. V trimming: 6 bases; J trimming: 1 base; junction bases outside the gene matches: 9. The CDR3 runs 15 residues. The CDR3 sequence: CASTDEGTVQETQYF. Here the CDR3 DNA reads TGCGCCAGCACCGACGAGGGGACAGTCCAAGAGACCCAGTACTTC. Complete variable domain (other parts from reference TRBV5-1 and TRBJ2-5): KAGVTQTPRYLIKTRGQQVTLSCSPISGHRSVSWYQQTPGQGLQFLFEYFSETQRNKGNFPGRFSGRQFSNSRSEMNVSTLELGDSALYLCASTDEGTVQETQYFGPGTRLLVL.

Many counts were recorded for this clonotype. Written as DNA, the CDR3 is TGTGCCAGCAGTGTGGGACAGGGGTCCTACGAGCAGTACTTC. Its translation: CASSVGQGSYEQYF. The chain is built from TRBV6-2 or TRBV6-3 and TRBJ2-7; TRBD1 agrees at 10 bases. The CDR3 contains 14 residues. The junction had 2 bases not matched to a gene; V was cut back by 5 bases and J by 1 base. The germline V gene has CDR1 MNHEY and CDR2 SVGEGT.

In its sample, this clonotype was seen a few times. The rearrangement uses TRBV9 and TRBJ1-2; D gene uncertain. The CDR3 is 14 residues long. V dropped 5 bases and J dropped 0 bases, with 11 bases sitting between them. CDR1 and CDR2 from the germline V gene are SGDLS and YYNGEE. DNA of the CDR3: TGTGCCAGCAGAAGGGCAACTGCTAACTATGGCTACACCTTC. Translating it yields CASRRATANYGYTF.

This clonotype occurred many times. The chain has TRBV6-1 and TRBJ1-6; D perhaps matches TRBD1 (6 bases). This CDR3 has 14 amino acids. Trimming left V 6 bases short and J 11 bases short, with 17 bases between. In germline, CDR1 is MNHNS, CDR2 SASEGT. CDR3: CASSDPAGATPLHF. The CDR3 nucleotides read TGTGCCAGCAGCGACCCGGCAGGGGCGACACCCCTCCACTTT.

At least ten counts were recorded for this clonotype. The rearrangement uses TRBV4-3 and TRBJ2-3; D is tentatively TRBD1 or TRBD2 (6 bases each). CDR1 and CDR2 (germline): LGHNA, YSLEER. The CDR3 is 15 amino acids. V dropped 0 bases and J dropped 3 bases, with 10 bases sitting between them. CDR3 region: CASSQDWGATDTQYF. CDR3 DNA: TGCGCCAGCAGCCAAGATTGGGGGGCTACAGATACGCAGTATTTT.

This rearrangement joins TRBV2 to TRBJ2-5; either TRBD1 or TRBD2 may supply D (6 bases each). The CDR3 spans 13 residues. The V end lost 7 bases, the J end lost 8 bases, and 17 bases lay between the germline ends. The germline V gene has CDR1 SNHLY and CDR2 FYNNEI. CDR3: CASKRGMGGTQYF. The CDR3 coding sequence is TGTGCCAGCAAAAGGGGTATGGGGGGCACCCAGTACTTC.

This clonotype was counted a few times. The rearrangement joins TRBV5-1 to TRBJ2-4; D perhaps matches TRBD1 (6 bases). The CDR3 covers 15 residues. V was trimmed by 0 bases and J by 8 bases, leaving 15 bases between them. CDR1 is SGHRS, CDR2 YFSETQ, per germline. This chain's CDR3 is CASSLARGNVDIQYF. The CDR3 region has the DNA TGCGCCAGCAGCTTGGCGAGGGGGAATGTGGACATTCAGTACTTC.

The V and J genes are TRBV5-6 and TRBJ1-5; D gene ambiguous. This CDR3 contains 12 residues. The germline V gene has CDR1 SGHDT and CDR2 YYEEEE. V lost 3 bases, J lost 7 bases, and 8 bases lay in between. CDR3 DNA sequence: TGTGCCAGCAGCTATGTTGGGCAGCCCCAGCATTTT. It yields the protein CASSYVGQPQHF.

The V and J genes are TRBV6-7 and TRBJ1-6, with a weak D call TRBD1 (5 bases). TRBV6-7 is reported as an ORF; its role is uncertain. This CDR3 spans 17 amino acids. The V and J ends lost 6 bases and 1 base respectively, with 16 bases between them. CDR3 sequence: CASRSGIPISYNSPLHF. The CDR3 nucleotides are TGTGCCAGCAGATCAGGGATCCCGATATCCTATAATTCACCCCTCCACTTT.

Comments on this clonotype: A much bigger clone sits one base away, suggesting this may be a read error. This rearrangement joins TRBV6-5 to TRBJ2-7; D remains unclear. Deletions cut 4 bases from V and 3 bases from J, with 19 bases between. Looked up from germline, CDR1 is MNHEY and CDR2 is SVGAGI. The length of the CDR3 is 16 residues. CDR3 nucleotide sequence: TGTGCCAGCAGTTTCGTATACAGCCCAAAGGGCTACGAGCAGTACTTC. Its translation: CASSFVYSPKGYEQYF.

The chain uses TRBV28 and TRBJ2-2, with 7 bases that match TRBD2. The length of the CDR3 is 16 residues. Germline lookup yields CDR1 MDHEN and CDR2 SYDVKM. V gave up 6 bases and J gave up 6 bases; unmatched junction bases: 13. The CDR3 reads CASRRGEGAASGELFF. CDR3 sequence (DNA): TGTGCCAGCAGACGAGGGGAGGGAGCCGCTTCCGGGGAGCTGTTTTTT.

As for this clonotype: This may arise from a read error, as a much more abundant clone is one base away. The rearrangement joins TRBV9 to TRBJ2-7; tentatively, D is TRBD1 (6 bases). The V gene's germline CDR1 is SGDLS and CDR2 YYNGEE. The CDR3 runs 16 residues. V dropped 2 bases and J dropped 3 bases, with 18 bases sitting between them. Here the CDR3 reads CASSVSLDRLLYEQYF. The CDR3 bases are TGTGCCAGCAGCGTGTCCTTGGACAGACTTCTCTACGAGCAGTACTTC.

As to this clonotype: A much bigger clone sits one base away, suggesting this may be a read error. No conserved phenylalanine or tryptophan ends this CDR3, so it is likely a read error. The chain employs TRBV6-5 and TRBJ1-2; a weak D match, TRBD1 (5 bases). This CDR3 is built from 16 residues. Germline loops: CDR1 MNHEY, CDR2 SVGAGI. Trimming pared 4 bases from V and 4 bases from J, leaving 19 bases between. CDR3 coding DNA: TGTGCCAGCAGTTCCCTAGTCGTGCAGGGCCCCTATGGCTACACCCTC. Amino acids: CASSSLVVQGPYGYTL.

A few counts support this clonotype. CDR3 DNA: TGTGCCAGCAGCTTAAAGTATAATTCACCCCTCCACTTT. This gives the protein CASSLKYNSPLHF. The V gene is TRBV7-9, the J gene TRBJ1-6; no firm D call. The CDR3 covers 13 residues. CDR1 SEHNR and CDR2 FQNEAQ come from the germline V gene (reference sequence). The V and J ends lost 2 bases and 4 bases respectively, with 3 bases between them.

The gene calls are TRBV20-1 and TRBJ2-2; the match to TRBD2 covers 14 bases. J gave up 3 bases and V 6 bases, and 15 bases lay outside the gene matches. Germline CDR1 DFQATT, CDR2 SNEGSKA (reference sequence). There are 19 residues in the CDR3. The CDR3 spells CSAPGLAGESWRDTGELFF. The CDR3 DNA follows: TGCAGTGCCCCGGGACTAGCGGGAGAATCTTGGAGGGACACCGGGGAGCTGTTTTTT.

This clonotype came up many times. A read error may account for a junction end that differs from germline. CDR3 protein: CASSLFDPISSEQYF. The CDR3 region has the DNA TGTGCCAGCAGTTTGTTCGACCCAATATCCTCCGAGCAGTACTTC. The V gene is TRBV12-3 or TRBV12-4, the J gene TRBJ2-7; D is undetermined. The CDR3 loop spans 15 amino acids.

The genes are TRBV20-1 and TRBJ2-5, with 7 bases matching TRBD2. The germline V gene has CDR1 DFQATT and CDR2 SNEGSKA (reference sequence). J gave up 1 base and V 8 bases, and 10 bases lay outside the gene matches. This CDR3 has 14 residues. CDR3 protein: CSPSGEGFQETQYF. The CDR3 coding sequence is TGCAGTCCCAGTGGGGAGGGGTTCCAAGAGACCCAGTACTTC.

This chain connects TRBV4-1 to TRBJ2-5; D not resolved. CDR1 and CDR2 (germline): MGHRA, YSYEKL. This CDR3 comprises 15 residues. Trimming took 1 base from V and 2 from J, leaving 11 bases between them. CDR3 protein: CASSQGLQEQETQYF. The CDR3 bases are TGCGCCAGCAGCCAAGGGTTGCAGGAACAAGAGACCCAGTACTTC.

Note on this clonotype: This could be a read error, since a much larger clone is one nucleotide away. The chain has TRBV30 and TRBJ2-1; 8 positions match TRBD2. CDR1 is GTSNPN, CDR2 SVGIG, per germline (reference sequence). This CDR3 contains 13 residues. The CDR3 here is CAWSPRTSNKQFF. The CDR3 DNA follows: TGTGCCTGGAGTCCCCGGACTAGCAATAAGCAGTTCTTC.

This clonotype was seen at least ten times. CDR3 sequence: CASGRWGPLHGNEQFF. Written as DNA, the CDR3 is TGTGCTAGTGGGAGGTGGGGGCCTCTTCACGGCAATGAGCAGTTCTTC. V is TRBV12-5 and J is TRBJ2-1, with D maybe TRBD1 (6 bases). Germline CDR1 is LGHNT and CDR2 is FRNRAP. This CDR3 region has 16 residues. V was clipped by 6 bases and J by 6 bases, with 21 bases between them. Filled out from reference TRBV12-5 and TRBJ2-1, the complete variable domain reads DARVTQTPRHKVTEMGQEVTMRCQPILGHNTVFWYRQTMMQGLELLAYFRNRAPLDDSGMPKDRFSAEMPDATLATLKIQPSEPRDSAVYFCASGRWGPLHGNEQFFGPGTRLTVL.